These 19 T cell receptor beta chains were sequenced from one sample in a study of CD8+CD57+ T cells in acquired aplastic anemia (dated by TCRdb to the late 2010s). Data came from an Illumina HiSeq 2000. TCR beta VDJ combination and CDR3 sequence profiling used genomic DNA as the template. TCRdb applied fastp at Q25 and MiXCR to the public reads, then kept only in-frame beta chains. Under each unique CDR3 protein, matching rows form one entry showing the most common genes and DNA. In this sample the table shows a few hundred thousand distinct CDR3 sequences, approximately 55% of which occur a single time. 8% of the sample is held by the ten biggest clonotypes. The sample consisted of sorted CD4+, CD8+, or CD8+CD57+ T cells (not recorded which) from PBMCs. Every receptor here comes from a human donor with severe aplastic anemia or a healthy control (not recorded which).

This clonotype came up a few times. J is TRBJ2-1 and V is TRBV24-1; D is perhaps TRBD1 or TRBD2 (5 bases each). The CDR3 is 15 residues long. V was shortened by 3 bases and J by 6 bases, with 14 bases between the two germline ends. The germline V gene has CDR1 KGHDR and CDR2 SFDVKD. CDR3 coding DNA: TGTGCCACCAGTGATCCGGGGACGGCCTTCAATGAGCAGTTCTTC. Protein product: CATSDPGTAFNEQFF.

On this clonotype: Relative to the germline gene, one junction end is altered; a read error may explain this. The V and J genes are TRBV6-5 and TRBJ2-7, with 12 bases lining up with TRBD1. The CDR3 is 14 residues long. Germline assignment: CDR1 MNHEY and CDR2 SVGAGI. CDR3 bases: TGCGCCAGCAGTATGGGACAGGGGGCATACGAGCAGTACTTC. The encoded protein is CASSMGQGAYEQYF.

The CDR3 loop reads CASSLMSYGELFF. DNA of the CDR3: TGTGCCAGCAGCTTAATGTCCTATGGGGAGCTGTTTTTT. The V call is TRBV7-2, the J call TRBJ2-2; D is unresolved. The germline V gene encodes CDR1 SGHTA and CDR2 FQGNSA. The V and J ends lost 2 bases and 8 bases respectively, with 9 bases between them. The CDR3 extends over 13 amino acids. Using reference TRBV7-2 and TRBJ2-2 for the parts outside the CDR3, the full variable domain is GAGVSQSPSNKVTEKGKDVELRCDPISGHTALYWYRQSLGQGLEFLIYFQGNSAPDKSGLPSDRFSAERTGGSVSTLTIQRTQQEDSAVYLCASSLMSYGELFFGEGSRLTVL.

The chain carries TRBV15 and TRBJ1-2; 10 positions match TRBD1. The V segment lost 0 bases and the J segment 8 bases; nucleotides outside the gene matches: 6. CDR1 and CDR2 from the germline V gene are LNHNV and YYDKDF (reference sequence). There are 15 residues in the CDR3. In DNA form, the CDR3 reads TGTGCCACCAGCAGAGAAAGACAGGGGGCGAGAGGCTACACCTTC. This encodes CATSRERQGARGYTF. The variable domain in full, with the rest retrieved from reference TRBV15 and TRBJ1-2, is DAMVIQNPRYQVTQFGKPVTLSCSQTLNHNVMYWYQQKSSQAPKLLFHYYDKDFNNEADTPDNFQSRRPNTSFCFLDIRSPGLGDTAMYLCATSRERQGARGYTFGSGTRLTVV.

The sample holds many counts of this clonotype. The J gene is TRBJ1-2, the V gene TRBV2; TRBD1 is a possible D gene (6 bases). V dropped 7 bases and J dropped 4 bases, with 16 bases sitting between them. The germline V gene encodes CDR1 SNHLY and CDR2 FYNNEI. The CDR3 length is 14 residues. CDR3 bases: TGTGCCAGCACTCTCCGGGACACATCCTATGGCTACACCTTC. It codes for CASTLRDTSYGYTF.

This clonotype was detected once. The CDR3 nucleotides are TGTGCCAGCAGTCCTCCCCGCAACCAAGAGACCCAGTACTTC. This translates into CASSPPRNQETQYF. V is TRBV9 and J is TRBJ2-5, with D unresolved. The germline V gene has CDR1 SGDLS and CDR2 YYNGEE. The V end lost 5 bases, the J end lost 0 bases, and 11 bases lay between the germline ends. The CDR3 totals 14 residues.

About this clonotype itself: One junction end disagrees with the germline gene, perhaps due to a read error. The chain has TRBV7-8 and TRBJ2-1; 7 positions match TRBD2. The CDR3 totals 16 residues. Germline V gives CDR1 SGHVS, CDR2 FQNEAQ. CDR3: CASSLGRGEAYSEQFF. CDR3 bases: TGTGCCAGCAGCTTAGGTCGGGGGGAGGCCTACAGTGAGCAGTTCTTC.

This clonotype appeared many times. The chain links TRBV4-2 to TRBJ1-2; D unclear. V shed 0 bases and J shed 4 bases, with 9 bases lying between them. The CDR3 spans 14 residues. From germline, CDR1 is LGHNA and CDR2 YNFKEQ. Here the CDR3 reads CASSQDRATYGYTF. As DNA, the CDR3 is TGTGCCAGCAGCCAAGATAGGGCCACCTATGGCTACACCTTC.

As to this clonotype: A much more abundant neighbour one base away suggests this may be a read error. Without the conserved terminal phenylalanine or tryptophan, this CDR3 likely stems from a read error. The chain's CDR3 is CASSPKGFTGELFS. The CDR3 nucleotides are TGTGCCAGCAGCCCTAAGGGCTTCACCGGGGAGCTGTTTTCT. The V and J genes are TRBV5-6 and TRBJ2-2, with D uncertain. V lost 4 bases and J 4 bases, leaving 11 bases between the germline ends. This CDR3 has 14 residues. Germline CDR1 SGHDT, CDR2 YYEEEE.

The chain recombines TRBV12-3 or TRBV12-4 with TRBJ1-1, with 7 bases matching TRBD1. This CDR3 region has 11 residues. J was trimmed by 11 bases and V by 8 bases; bases with no gene match: 8. The CDR3: CASAEQGRAFF. The CDR3 DNA sequence: TGTGCCAGCGCCGAACAGGGGCGGGCTTTCTTT.

Comments on this clonotype: This may arise from a read error, as a much more abundant clone is one base away. The chain carries TRBV12-3 or TRBV12-4 and TRBJ2-3; possible D gene TRBD2, 7 bases. Trimming took 8 bases from V and 5 from J, leaving 20 bases between them. The CDR3 is 15 amino acids. The CDR3 loop reads CASLTRGASGDTQYF. The CDR3 region has the DNA TGTGCCAGCCTAACCCGGGGGGCCAGCGGAGATACGCAGTATTTT.

The chain recombines TRBV7-6 with TRBJ1-2, with 10 bases fitting TRBD1. CDR3 length: 13 residues. Losses at the gene ends were 5 bases for V and 6 bases for J; bases not matched to a gene: 3. The germline V gene encodes CDR1 SGHVS and CDR2 FNYEAQ. The DNA for the CDR3 is TGTGCCAGCAGCGAGGGACAGGGGAATGGCTACACCTTC. Translated: CASSEGQGNGYTF.

The chain is built from TRBV29-1 and TRBJ2-2; 8 nucleotides align to TRBD2. CDR1 is SQVTM and CDR2 is ANQGSEA in the germline V gene. V lost 7 bases and J lost 4; bases outside the gene matches: 8. This CDR3 comprises 14 residues. CDR3 region: CSAGRGASTGELFF. Written as DNA, the CDR3 is TGCAGCGCCGGGAGGGGGGCAAGCACCGGGGAGCTGTTTTTT.

The chain is built from TRBV29-1 and TRBJ1-1; tentatively, D is TRBD1 (6 bases). The CDR3 is 13 amino acids. Germline values: CDR1 SQVTM, CDR2 ANQGSEA. V was trimmed by 7 bases and J by 2 bases, leaving 14 bases between them. The CDR3 here is CSGATGTNTEAFF. The DNA for the CDR3 is TGCAGCGGTGCCACAGGGACTAACACTGAAGCTTTCTTT. The full variable domain, its missing parts supplied by reference TRBV29-1 and TRBJ1-1, is SAVISQKPSRDICQRGTSLTIQCQVDSQVTMMFWYRQQPGQSLTLIATANQGSEATYESGFVIDKFPISRPNLTFSTLTVSNMSPEDSSIYLCSGATGTNTEAFFGQGTRLTVV.

This clonotype has ten or more counts. In nucleotides, the CDR3 is TGTGCCAGTAGTACGGAGCTAGGGGGCTCCTACAATGAGCAGTTCTTC. Its protein is CASSTELGGSYNEQFF. V gene TRBV19 combines with J gene TRBJ2-1; possible D gene TRBD1, 6 bases. The CDR3 extends over 16 amino acids. Trimming took off 4 bases at V and 0 bases at J, with 13 bases between the two ends. Germline V gene lookup returns CDR1 LNHDA and CDR2 SQIVND (reference sequence).

This chain connects TRBV14 to TRBJ2-1; TRBD1 agrees at 7 bases. This CDR3 contains 16 residues. The ends lost 6 bases at V and 4 bases at J; junction bases unmatched: 12. Germline V lookup: CDR1 SGHDN, CDR2 FVKESK. This chain's CDR3 is CASSPWDSLPYNEQFF. In DNA, the CDR3 is TGTGCCAGCAGTCCGTGGGACAGTTTGCCGTACAATGAGCAGTTCTTC.

This clonotype was detected many times. This sequence joins TRBV5-8 and TRBJ2-4, with D perhaps being TRBD1 or TRBD2 (6 bases each). Germline V gene lookup returns CDR1 SGHTS and CDR2 YDEGEE. This CDR3 spans 15 amino acids. Trimming left V 4 bases short and J 0 bases short, with 11 bases between. The CDR3 sequence: CASSPGAVAKNIQYF. The CDR3 region has the DNA TGTGCCAGCAGCCCGGGGGCCGTAGCCAAAAACATTCAGTACTTC.

This clonotype was counted at least ten times. The gene calls are TRBV5-1 and TRBJ1-4; a weak D match, TRBD1 (6 bases). V lost 4 bases and J lost 2, with 12 bases in between. Germline CDR1 is SGHRS and CDR2 is YFSETQ. This CDR3 has 15 amino acids. This CDR3 reads CASSLAGATNEKLFF. The CDR3 nucleotides read TGCGCCAGCAGCCTGGCGGGGGCCACTAATGAAAAACTGTTTTTT.

This clonotype was counted between two and nine times. CDR3 protein: CASSLVSQETQYF. The CDR3 DNA reads TGTGCCAGCAGCTTAGTTAGCCAAGAGACCCAGTACTTC. The chain recombines TRBV7-9 with TRBJ2-5; D remains ambiguous. Germline V lookup: CDR1 SEHNR, CDR2 FQNEAQ (reference sequence). Trimming took 1 base from V and 1 from J, leaving 4 bases between them. There are 13 residues in the CDR3.